Below, 20 T cell receptor beta chains from the same sample are listed, as sequenced in a study of cytomegalovirus exposure and HLA in healthy donors. The study ran its PCR with 60 Vbeta and 13 Jbeta primers. This table comes from immunoSEQ multiplex PCR, and its TCRdb copy is limited to in-frame clones, with some not included. This sample has some 150,000 clones, with 65% to 80% found just once. Sequences were obtained from PBMCs. The receptors shown here come from a man younger than 30 in good health and CMV-seronegative.

The chain is built from TRBV13 and TRBJ1-1, with D perhaps matching TRBD1 (6 bases). CDR1 PRHDT and CDR2 FYEKMQ come from the germline V gene (reference sequence). V was cut by 4 bases and J by 5 bases, with 11 bases left in between. The CDR3 extends over 13 amino acids. CDR3 protein: CASSSAGETEAFF. The DNA of the CDR3 is TGTGCCAGCAGCTCGGCAGGGGAGACTGAAGCTTTCTTT.

The V gene is TRBV6-1, the J gene TRBJ2-2, with 13 bases identical to TRBD2. From germline, CDR1 is MNHNS and CDR2 SASEGT. The CDR3 consists of 16 residues. V was pared by 4 bases and J by 6 bases, with 5 bases of the junction left unmatched. CDR3 bases: TGTGCCAGCAGTGCCACTAGCGGGGGGGCCCCCGGGGAGCTGTTTTTT. Translating gives CASSATSGGAPGELFF.

The CDR3 region has the DNA TGTGCCAGCTCCCAGGCTTACTATGGCTACACCTTC. The encoded protein is CASSQAYYGYTF. This chain uses TRBV6-1 with TRBJ1-2; D not resolved. V gave up 8 bases and J gave up 3 bases, with 10 bases separating them. Germline V gives CDR1 MNHNS, CDR2 SASEGT. This CDR3 spans 12 amino acids.

V gene TRBV21-1 combines with J gene TRBJ2-2; the D segment call TRBD2 is taken from the table without a DNA check. TRBV21-1 corresponds to a pseudogene. The CDR3 contains 17 residues. CDR3 sequence (DNA): TGTGCCAGCAGCAACTTGTGTACTAGCGGGGCCCCCGGGGAGCTGTTTTTT. Its protein is CASSNLCTSGAPGELFF.

This chain joins TRBV27 and TRBJ1-6; D is unclear. Trimming removed 6 bases from V and 9 bases from J, with 15 bases in between. The CDR3 totals 14 residues. Germline V gene sequence: CDR1 MNHEY, CDR2 SMNVEV (reference sequence). The CDR3: CASSIEVRGSPLHF. CDR3 nucleotide sequence: TGTGCCAGCAGCATAGAGGTACGGGGTTCACCCCTCCACTTT.

The J gene is TRBJ2-5, the V gene TRBV7-9, with TRBD1 as a possible D gene (5 bases). The J call is uncertain, as TRBJ2-7 better fits the DNA end. The CDR3 extends over 13 amino acids. CDR1 is SEHNR and CDR2 is FQNEAQ in the germline V gene (reference sequence). The CDR3 is CASSRKQVYEQYF. The DNA for the CDR3 is TGTGCCAGCAGTCGTAAACAGGTTTACGAGCAGTACTTC.

J is TRBJ2-5 and V is TRBV5-4, with a weak D call TRBD2 (7 bases). V was cut by 6 bases and J by 5 bases, with 23 bases left in between. The CDR3 runs 16 residues. CDR1 and CDR2 from the germline V gene are SGHNT and YYREEE (reference sequence). The CDR3 nucleotides are TGTGCCAGCACCCGGACTAACGGGGGGCCACGGGAGACCCAGTACTTC. Translated: CASTRTNGGPRETQYF.

The genes are TRBV28 and TRBJ1-3; D uncertain. This CDR3 region has 17 residues. The V end was cut by 6 bases, the J end by 4 bases, with 22 bases between. CDR1 is MDHEN, CDR2 SYDVKM, per germline. CDR3 sequence (DNA): TGTGCCAGCAGCGCCCTGGACTTTTGGGTGGCCGGAAACACCATATATTTT. Protein: CASSALDFWVAGNTIYF.

V is TRBV30 and J is TRBJ2-5, with 14 bases fitting TRBD2. This CDR3 spans 12 amino acids. V gave up 7 bases and J gave up 13 bases; unmatched junction bases: 8. Germline V CDR1 and CDR2: GTSNPN, SVGIG (reference sequence). CDR3 bases: TGTGCCTATGGGACTAGCGGGGGCATCCCGTACTTC. It codes for CAYGTSGGIPYF. The full variable domain, completed using reference TRBV30 and TRBJ2-5, is SQTIHQWPATLVQPVGSPLSLECTVEGTSNPNLYWYRQAAGRGLQLLFYSVGIGQISSEVPQNLSASRPQDRQFILSSKKLLLSDSGFYLCAYGTSGGIPYFGPGTRLLVL.

The rearrangement joins TRBV5-1 to TRBJ1-1; a weak D match, TRBD1 (5 bases). V was trimmed by 2 bases and J by 6 bases, leaving 17 bases between them. Germline CDR1 reads SGHRS; CDR2 reads YFSETQ. The CDR3 sequence is 15 residues long. CDR3 in amino acids: CASSLGQAGQPEAFF. CDR3 coding DNA: TGCGCCAGCAGCTTAGGACAAGCAGGTCAACCTGAAGCTTTCTTT. The full variable domain, with the rest looked up from reference TRBV5-1 and TRBJ1-1, is KAGVTQTPRYLIKTRGQQVTLSCSPISGHRSVSWYQQTPGQGLQFLFEYFSETQRNKGNFPGRFSGRQFSNSRSEMNVSTLELGDSALYLCASSLGQAGQPEAFFGQGTRLTVV.

Only one count was recorded for this clone. The rearrangement links TRBV28 to TRBJ2-3, with 7 bases lining up with TRBD2. Germline V gene sequence: CDR1 MDHEN, CDR2 SYDVKM. The CDR3 runs 15 residues. V lost 3 bases and J lost 2; bases outside the gene matches: 5. The CDR3 here is CASSFQRGFTDTQYF. As DNA, the CDR3 is TGTGCCAGCAGTTTCCAGCGGGGCTTCACAGATACGCAGTATTTT.

V usage is TRBV19 and J usage is TRBJ2-2, with 7 bases aligning to TRBD1. Trimming cost V 5 bases and J 0 bases; bases outside gene matches: 6. CDR3 length: 16 amino acids. CDR1 is LNHDA, CDR2 SQIVND, per germline (reference sequence). This chain's CDR3 is CASSSPGQSNTGELFF. DNA for the CDR3: TGTGCCAGTAGTTCCCCGGGACAGTCGAACACCGGGGAGCTGTTTTTT.

The chain links TRBV25-1 to TRBJ1-2, with D maybe TRBD1 (6 bases). V was cut by 6 bases and J by 6 bases, with 17 bases left in between. Per the germline V gene, CDR1 is MGHDK and CDR2 is SYGVNS. The CDR3 runs 14 residues. In DNA form, the CDR3 reads TGTGCCAGCAGACCTCCCAGGGGCTTCGATGGCTACACCTTC. Protein: CASRPPRGFDGYTF.

V gene TRBV14 combines with J gene TRBJ1-3; 9 bases match TRBD1. Losses at the gene ends were 0 bases for V and 4 bases for J; bases not matched to a gene: 13. The V gene's germline CDR1 is SGHDN and CDR2 FVKESK. This CDR3 region has 19 residues. CDR3 protein: CASSQDTGGPPKAGNTIYF. The DNA for the CDR3 is TGTGCCAGCAGCCAAGACACAGGGGGCCCTCCAAAGGCCGGAAACACCATATATTTT.

The V and J genes are TRBV9 and TRBJ1-2, with TRBD1 identical over 9 bases. The CDR3 is 14 residues long. Germline loops: CDR1 SGDLS, CDR2 YYNGEE. V shed 0 bases, J shed 7 bases, and the junction held 4 bases outside the gene matches. The CDR3 spells CASSVEQGARGYTF. The CDR3 DNA sequence: TGTGCCAGCAGCGTAGAACAGGGGGCGCGTGGCTACACCTTC. The full variable domain, completed using reference TRBV9 and TRBJ1-2, is DSGVTQTPKHLITATGQRVTLRCSPRSGDLSVYWYQQSLDQGLQFLIQYYNGEERAKGNILERFSAQQFPDLHSELNLSSLELGDSALYFCASSVEQGARGYTFGSGTRLTVV.

The V call is TRBV2, the J call TRBJ2-5, with D maybe TRBD1 (5 bases). The CDR3 has 14 residues. The V gene lost 3 bases and the J gene lost 9 bases, with 17 bases spanning the gap. The V gene's germline CDR1 is SNHLY and CDR2 FYNNEI. CDR3 sequence (DNA): TGTGCCAGCAGTGATGAGACAGCGATCCGTTCCCAGTACTTC. As protein: CASSDETAIRSQYF.

In this sample, this clone turned up a few times. The chain employs TRBV7-2 and TRBJ1-2; 9 bases map to TRBD1. The CDR3 has 14 residues. J was trimmed by 5 bases and V by 5 bases; bases with no gene match: 6. Germline CDR1 SGHTA, CDR2 FQGNSA. CDR3 sequence reads: CASSHGTGYYGYTF. In DNA form, the CDR3 reads TGTGCCAGCAGCCACGGGACAGGGTATTATGGCTACACCTTC.

This clone was seen a few times. V and J are TRBV9 and TRBJ2-7, with D tentatively TRBD2 (5 bases). This CDR3 is built from 14 residues. Trimming pared 4 bases from V and 7 bases from J, leaving 18 bases between. Germline CDR1 reads SGDLS; CDR2 reads YYNGEE. The CDR3 protein is CASSPYRGAMEQYF. In DNA, the CDR3 is TGTGCCAGCAGCCCCTACCGGGGAGCTATGGAGCAGTACTTC. The variable domain in full, with the rest retrieved from reference TRBV9 and TRBJ2-7, is DSGVTQTPKHLITATGQRVTLRCSPRSGDLSVYWYQQSLDQGLQFLIQYYNGEERAKGNILERFSAQQFPDLHSELNLSSLELGDSALYFCASSPYRGAMEQYFGPGTRLTVT.

V gene TRBV10-2 combines with J gene TRBJ1-4, with 8 bases fitting TRBD1. This CDR3 is 14 amino acids long. CDR1 is WSHSY and CDR2 is SAAADI in the germline V gene. Trimming removed 5 bases from V and 8 bases from J; junction bases left unmatched: 7. CDR3 in amino acids: CASSHPGGREKLFF. In DNA, the CDR3 is TGCGCCAGCAGTCACCCAGGGGGCCGAGAAAAACTGTTTTTT.

The chain couples TRBV6-1 to TRBJ2-3, with D possibly TRBD2 on 5 matching bases. From germline, CDR1 is MNHNS and CDR2 SASEGT. CDR3 length equals 15 residues. The V gene lost 1 base and the J gene lost 4 bases, with 12 bases spanning the gap. Here the CDR3 reads CASSEVTGNADTQYF. The CDR3 nucleotides are TGTGCCAGCAGTGAAGTGACGGGGAACGCAGATACGCAGTATTTT.